This entry lists 3 T cell receptor beta chains sequenced from one sample in a study of T cells in narcolepsy. This table comes from immunoSEQ multiplex PCR, and its TCRdb copy is limited to in-frame clones, with some not included. The sample has some 23,000 clones; approximately 83% are singletons. Source material: CD45RA- memory CD4+ T cells from PBMCs. The receptors derive from a human donor with narcolepsy.

The sample holds one count of this clone. The chain links TRBV5-1 to TRBJ1-2; 12 nucleotides line up with TRBD1. Trimming cost V 1 base and J 8 bases; bases outside gene matches: 6. The CDR3 length is 15 residues. CDR1 and CDR2 from the germline V gene are SGHRS and YFSETQ. The CDR3 region is CASSLTFGTGGGYTF. In DNA form, the CDR3 reads TGCGCCAGCAGCTTGACTTTCGGGACAGGGGGCGGCTACACCTTC.

The count of this clone is one. The CDR3 protein is CASSGGQGADEQFF. As DNA, the CDR3 is TGTGCCAGCAGTGGAGGGCAGGGGGCGGACGAGCAGTTCTTC. The chain links TRBV25-1 to TRBJ2-1; 8 positions agree with TRBD1. CDR1 is MGHDK and CDR2 is SYGVNS in the germline V gene. Unmatched junction bases numbered 9, after V lost 4 bases and J lost 10 bases. This CDR3 spans 14 amino acids.

This CDR3 reads CASSLSGLSTDTQYF. CDR3 coding DNA: TGTGCCAGCAGCCTCAGCGGACTAAGCACAGATACGCAGTATTTT. The chain uses TRBV7-3 and TRBJ2-3; possible D gene TRBD2, 6 bases. Trimming pared 5 bases from V and 0 bases from J, leaving 12 bases between. Germline V gives CDR1 SGHTA, CDR2 FQGTGA. The CDR3 is 15 residues long.